Listed below are T cell receptor beta chains from one sample, sequenced in a study of T cells after yellow fever vaccination. TCRdb used MiXCR to reprocess the 5' RACE reads, holding one entry per CDR3 protein. The data hold some 340,000 distinct CDR3 sequences, with roughly 4.3% observed a single time. The starting material was PBMCs, obtained 5 days after the yellow fever booster vaccination. Receptor source: a man aged 18 to 35 who received the YFV17D yellow fever vaccine. Each CDR3 is given with its conserved first and last residue. A D gene is named only where the DNA matches it firmly. A clone size is listed for some rows: how often the clone was seen (once, few, many), or a class if it is expanded.

V	size	D	J	DNA	CDR3
TRBV3-1	NA	NA	TRBJ1-1	TGTGCCAGCAGCCCCTCTGGGGGGGCCTTGAACACTGAAGCTTTCTTT	CASSPSGGALNTEAFF
TRBV4-2	many	NA	TRBJ2-5	TGTGCCAGCAGCCCAGGGGAGTTGGAGACCCAGTACTTC	CASSPGELETQYF
TRBV29-1	few	TRBD1	TRBJ2-5	TGCAGCTTAGGGACAGGCCAAGAGACCCAGTACTTC	CSLGTGQETQYF
TRBV11-2	many	TRBD2	TRBJ2-1	TGTGCCAGCAGCTTAGACCTAGCGGCTGGGTCCTACAATGAGCAGTTCTTC	CASSLDLAAGSYNEQFF
TRBV6-2/TRBV6-3	few	TRBD2	TRBJ2-1	TGTGCCAGCAGTTACCTCCTAGGCGGGGGGCCAAACAATGAGCAGTTCTTC	CASSYLLGGGPNNEQFF
TRBV6-5	few	TRBD2	TRBJ2-5	TGTGCCAGCAGCCTCGGGTTTGCGGGGGGGCCCCCGGAGACCCAGTACTTC	CASSLGFAGGPPETQYF
TRBV24-1	many	NA	TRBJ2-4	TGTGCCACCAGTGACCCCTCTCTAGCCAAAAACATTCAGTACTTC	CATSDPSLAKNIQYF
TRBV5-1	many	NA	TRBJ2-5	TGCGCCAGCAGGGATGTGGAGACCCAGTACTTC	CASRDVETQYF
TRBV7-2	NA	TRBD1	TRBJ2-5	TGTGCCAGCAGGCCTAACCAGGGGGTCCAAGAGACCCAGTACTTC	CASRPNQGVQETQYF
TRBV29-1	few	NA	TRBJ2-3	TGCAGCGTTAGGGGGACTCCTAAGACTGGGGATACGCAGTATTTT	CSVRGTPKTGDTQYF
TRBV19	NA	NA	TRBJ1-2	TGTGCCAGTAGTATGGAGGGGTCCCTTAACTATGGCTACACCTTC	CASSMEGSLNYGYTF
TRBV4-1	NA	NA	TRBJ2-7	TGCGCCAGCAGCCAAGATCCAGAAGACTACGAGCAGTACTTC	CASSQDPEDYEQYF
TRBV19	few	NA	TRBJ2-4	TGTGCCAGTAGTATAGGCAGAAACATTCAGTACTTC	CASSIGRNIQYF
TRBV20-1	few	NA	TRBJ1-5	TGCAGTGCTAGAGAGGGGCAGGGCGAGCCCCAGCATTTT	CSAREGQGEPQHF
TRBV6-5	few	TRBD1	TRBJ1-6	TGTGCCAGCAGTACCACGGGACAGGGTCGATCACCCCTCCACTTT	CASSTTGQGRSPLHF
TRBV20-1	NA	NA	TRBJ2-3	TGCAGTGCTAGAGGTATCGTCCCTAGCACAGATACGCAGTATTTT	CSARGIVPSTDTQYF
TRBV7-3	NA	NA	TRBJ1-3	TGTGCCAGCAGCAGCCGATCTGGAAACACCATATATTTT	CASSSRSGNTIYF
TRBV11-2	NA	TRBD1	TRBJ2-5	TGTGCCAGCAGCTTAGGAACAGGGGGCGGTCAGACCCAGTACTTC	CASSLGTGGGQTQYF
TRBV5-1	few	TRBD1	TRBJ2-3	TGCGCCAGCAGCCCCAGGGGGCTAAGTGAACTTCGGCTGCGGGGCACAGATACGCAGTATTTT	CASSPRGLSELRLRGTDTQYF
TRBV7-9	few	NA	TRBJ2-5	TGTGCCAGCAGCTTAGCGGGCTCAGGGAGCGAGACCCAGTACTTC	CASSLAGSGSETQYF
TRBV6-5	many	TRBD1	TRBJ2-1	TGTGCCAGCAGTTACGACAGGGGTGATGAGCAGTTCTTC	CASSYDRGDEQFF
TRBV10-3	many	TRBD2	TRBJ2-3	TGTGCCATCAACGCACCTAGCGGGTCTAGCACAGATACGCAGTATTTT	CAINAPSGSSTDTQYF
TRBV5-1	few	NA	TRBJ1-1	TGCGCCAGCACCCTTTGGGATTCGGACACTGAAGCTTTCTTT	CASTLWDSDTEAFF
TRBV20-1	few	TRBD1	TRBJ2-7	TGCAGTGCTTATTCCGGGACAGCAACCTACGAGCAGTACTTC	CSAYSGTATYEQYF
TRBV20-1	many	TRBD1	TRBJ1-4	TGCAGTGCTGAAGATCGGGACAGGGACAACGAAAAACTGTTTTTT	CSAEDRDRDNEKLFF
TRBV2	NA	NA	TRBJ2-2	TGTGCCAGCAGGGTCGGGGAGCTGTTTTTT	CASRVGELFF
TRBV5-4	NA	NA	TRBJ2-3	TGTGCCAGCAGCTTGATGAGTAGGGGGTCAGATACGCAGTATTTT	CASSLMSRGSDTQYF
TRBV19	NA	NA	TRBJ2-2	TGTGCCAGTAGTATAAGCGTCGGGGAGCTGTTTTTT	CASSISVGELFF
TRBV12-3/TRBV12-4	NA	TRBD1	TRBJ1-4	TGTGCCAGCAGAAGGGGGACAGGTAGAAATGAAAAACTGTTTTTT	CASRRGTGRNEKLFF
TRBV10-3	many	NA	TRBJ2-3	TGTGCCATCAGTGAGCTCCCGAGTGGGGGTGTGAGTACGCAGTATTTT	CAISELPSGGVSTQYF
TRBV6-2/TRBV6-3	many	NA	TRBJ2-2	TGTGCCAGCAGAAGGGCCCCGGCCGGGGAGCTGTTTTTT	CASRRAPAGELFF
TRBV12-3/TRBV12-4	many	TRBD2	TRBJ2-3	TGTGCCAGCAGTCGGGGGGGCCCAGATACGCAGTATTTT	CASSRGGPDTQYF
TRBV7-2	NA	NA	TRBJ2-1	TGTGCCAGCAGCTTAGTTCAGTCCCCGCCATCCAATGAGCAGTTCTTC	CASSLVQSPPSNEQFF
TRBV9	few	TRBD1	TRBJ1-2	TGTGCCAGCAGCGCCGACGACAGGGGAGAGACCTATGGCTACACCTTC	CASSADDRGETYGYTF
TRBV20-1	few	NA	TRBJ1-6	TGCAGTGCCCTGCCCGACACGAATAATTCACCCCTCCACTTT	CSALPDTNNSPLHF
TRBV30	few	NA	TRBJ1-5	TGTGCCTGGACAGGAACAGACCGCAATCAGCCCCAGCATTTT	CAWTGTDRNQPQHF
TRBV18	few	NA	TRBJ1-1	TGTGCCAGCAGGGGCAACCCGAACACTGAAGCTTTCTTT	CASRGNPNTEAFF
TRBV12-3/TRBV12-4	few	TRBD1	TRBJ2-7	TGTGCCAGCAGTTCCCCCGGGACAGGGAACTACGAGCAGTACTTC	CASSSPGTGNYEQYF
TRBV4-1	many	NA	TRBJ2-3	TGCGCCAGCAGCCAAGGATGGGGTGAAAGCACAGATACGCAGTATTTT	CASSQGWGESTDTQYF
TRBV7-2	NA	NA	TRBJ1-1	TGTGCCAGCCGTTCAGCTGCGGGGGCCCCCGAAGCTTTCTTT	CASRSAAGAPEAFF
TRBV7-9	many	NA	TRBJ1-1	TGTGCCAGCAGCTTGCCCCCAAACGGGGCTTTCTTT	CASSLPPNGAFF
TRBV14	NA	NA	TRBJ2-2	TGTGCCAGCAGCCAATTCTCGAACACCGGGGAGCTGTTTTTT	CASSQFSNTGELFF
TRBV7-2	many	NA	TRBJ1-1	TGTGCCAGCAGCTCTACGGGTTTCACTGAAGCTTTCTTT	CASSSTGFTEAFF
TRBV11-1	few	TRBD2	TRBJ2-1	TGTGCCAGCAGCTGGGGGGGCAATGAGCAGTTCTTC	CASSWGGNEQFF
TRBV19	NA	NA	TRBJ2-3	TGTGCCAGTAGATCGGGGGCCCTAAACACAGATACGCAGTATTTT	CASRSGALNTDTQYF
TRBV28	few	NA	TRBJ2-3	TGTGCCAGCAGTTTTATTGAGGGTGCCCCCACAGATACGCAGTATTTT	CASSFIEGAPTDTQYF
TRBV29-1	many	NA	TRBJ1-5	TGCAGCGTTCAAGGGGCAGATGCGGACGAAGGTCAGCCCCAGCATTTT	CSVQGADADEGQPQHF
TRBV7-9	many	NA	TRBJ1-4	TGTGCCAGCACCTTCGGGGCCATTTCGGTTTTTGAAAAACTGTTTTTT	CASTFGAISVFEKLFF
TRBV7-2	few	NA	TRBJ2-3	TGTGCCAGCAGCTTAGCGGGGAGGGGGGTAAGGAGCACAGATACGCAGTATTTT	CASSLAGRGVRSTDTQYF
TRBV7-3	few	NA	TRBJ2-5	TGTGCCAGCAGTCCGATTGGGGCCCAGAGGACCCAGTACTTC	CASSPIGAQRTQYF
TRBV14	NA	NA	TRBJ2-3	TGTGCCAGCAGCCAAAGACAGACCACAGATACGCAGTATTTT	CASSQRQTTDTQYF
TRBV5-1	many	NA	TRBJ2-1	TGCGCCAGCAGCAACACCGGGCCCCCGGCGGGGCAGTTCTTC	CASSNTGPPAGQFF